This entry concerns a single TCR beta chain. Using immunoSEQ multiplex PCR, the repertoire was profiled, and TCRdb retains in-frame clones only, with some absent. Of tens of thousands of clones listed, less than 98% are singletons. The data are from a study of technical replicates of blood from four donors. Sequenced material: T cells isolated from PBMCs. This clonotype was obtained from a human donor in good health.

This CDR3 reads CASSYSSLAGETQYF. The DNA for the CDR3 is TGTGCCAGCAGTTACTCCAGCCTAGCGGGAGAGACCCAGTACTTC. The rearrangement uses TRBV6-5 and TRBJ2-5; 8 bases map to TRBD2. Germline assignment: CDR1 MNHEY and CDR2 SVGAGI. The CDR3 runs 15 residues. V lost 0 bases to trimming and J lost 4 bases; unmatched junction nucleotides: 4.